This T cell receptor (beta chain) was identified in a study of human T cells and chemical hapten exposure. Many counts were recorded for this clonotype. Time point described: pre-sensitization, week 0. The treatment here: therapeutic diphenylcyclopropenone sensitization with weekly scalp DPC. Germline CDR1 reads MNHEY; CDR2 reads SMNVEV (reference sequence). V lost 10 bases to trimming and J lost 7 bases, with 26 bases between them. The CDR3 totals 15 residues. MiXCR, run by TCRdb on the RACE reads, gives a single entry per CDR3 protein. In the table there are about 87,000 distinct CDR3 sequences, around 10% of which are singletons.

The clonotype originates from a woman aged 35 to 49 with alopecia areata. Some clones in this sample may be carry-over from other donors' samples. The V gene is TRBV27, the J gene TRBJ2-7; D may be TRBD1 (6 bases). Sequenced here: whole blood, sampled in connection with sensitization to the hapten diphenylcyclopropenone (DPC). Here the CDR3 DNA reads TGTGCCACCACCGGTTTTACAGGGATGCGTGGAGAGCAGTACTTC. Encoded protein: CATTGFTGMRGEQYF.